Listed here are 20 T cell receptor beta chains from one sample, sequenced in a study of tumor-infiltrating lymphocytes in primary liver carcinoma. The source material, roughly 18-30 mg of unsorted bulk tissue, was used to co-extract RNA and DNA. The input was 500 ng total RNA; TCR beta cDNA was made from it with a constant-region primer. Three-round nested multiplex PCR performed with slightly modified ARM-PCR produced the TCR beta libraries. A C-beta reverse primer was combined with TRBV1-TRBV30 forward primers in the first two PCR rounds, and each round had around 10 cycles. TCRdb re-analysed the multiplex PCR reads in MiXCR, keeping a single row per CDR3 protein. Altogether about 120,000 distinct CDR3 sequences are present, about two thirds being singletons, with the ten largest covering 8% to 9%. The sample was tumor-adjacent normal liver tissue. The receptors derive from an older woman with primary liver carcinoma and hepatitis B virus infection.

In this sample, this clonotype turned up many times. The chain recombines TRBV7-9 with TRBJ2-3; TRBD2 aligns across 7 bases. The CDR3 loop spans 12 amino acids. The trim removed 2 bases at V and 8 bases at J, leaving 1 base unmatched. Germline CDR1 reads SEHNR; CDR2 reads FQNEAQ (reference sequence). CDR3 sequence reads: CASSLWEGTQYF. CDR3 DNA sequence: TGTGCCAGCAGCTTATGGGAGGGTACGCAGTATTTT. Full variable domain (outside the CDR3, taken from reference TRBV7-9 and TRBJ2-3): DTGVSQNPRHKITKRGQNVTFRCDPISEHNRLYWYRQTLGQGPEFLTYFQNEAQLEKSRLLSDRFSAERPKGSFSTLEIQRTEQGDSAMYLCASSLWEGTQYFGPGTRLTVL.

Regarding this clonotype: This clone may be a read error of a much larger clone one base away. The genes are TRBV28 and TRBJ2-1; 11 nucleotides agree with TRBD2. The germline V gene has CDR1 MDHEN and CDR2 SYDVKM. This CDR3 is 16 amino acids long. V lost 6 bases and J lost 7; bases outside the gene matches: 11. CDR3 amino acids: CASRGGASGRLNEQFF. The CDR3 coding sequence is TGTGCCAGCAGGGGCGGGGCTAGCGGGAGGTTGAATGAGCAGTTCTTC.

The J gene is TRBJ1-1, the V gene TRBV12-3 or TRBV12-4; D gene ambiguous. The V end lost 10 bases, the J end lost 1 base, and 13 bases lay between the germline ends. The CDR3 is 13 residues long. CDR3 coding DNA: TGTGCCAACAGAAGGACGGAGAACACTGAAGCTTTCTTT. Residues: CANRRTENTEAFF.

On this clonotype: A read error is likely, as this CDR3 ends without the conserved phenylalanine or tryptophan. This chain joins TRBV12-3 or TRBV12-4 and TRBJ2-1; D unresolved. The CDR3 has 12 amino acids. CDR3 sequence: CVSSPPYNEQFY. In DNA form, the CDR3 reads TGTGTCAGCAGTCCCCCCTACAATGAGCAGTTCTAC.

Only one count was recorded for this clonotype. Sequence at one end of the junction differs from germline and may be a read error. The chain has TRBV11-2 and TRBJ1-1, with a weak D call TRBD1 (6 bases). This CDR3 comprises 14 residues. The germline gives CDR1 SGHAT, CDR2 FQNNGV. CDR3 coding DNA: TGTACCAGCAGCTTCTCACAGGGTGGGACTGAAGCCTTCTTT. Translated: CTSSFSQGGTEAFF.

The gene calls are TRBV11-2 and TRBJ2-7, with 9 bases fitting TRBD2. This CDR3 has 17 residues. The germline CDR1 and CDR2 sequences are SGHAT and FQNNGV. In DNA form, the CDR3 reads TGTGGCAGTAACTTAAGCGCCGCGGGAGGGTTGTCCTACGAGCAGTACTTC. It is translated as CGSNLSAAGGLSYEQYF.

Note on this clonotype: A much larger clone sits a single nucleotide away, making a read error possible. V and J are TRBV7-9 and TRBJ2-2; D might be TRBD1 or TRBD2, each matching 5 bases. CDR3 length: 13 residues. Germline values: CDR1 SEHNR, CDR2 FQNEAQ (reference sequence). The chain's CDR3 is CTSSSGRDGELFF. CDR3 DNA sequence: TGTACCAGCAGCTCGGGACGGGACGGGGAGCTGTTTTTT. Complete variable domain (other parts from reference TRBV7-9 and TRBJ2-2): DTGVSQNPRHKITKRGQNVTFRCDPISEHNRLYWYRQTLGQGPEFLTYFQNEAQLEKSRLLSDRFSAERPKGSFSTLEIQRTEQGDSAMYLCTSSSGRDGELFFGEGSRLTVL.

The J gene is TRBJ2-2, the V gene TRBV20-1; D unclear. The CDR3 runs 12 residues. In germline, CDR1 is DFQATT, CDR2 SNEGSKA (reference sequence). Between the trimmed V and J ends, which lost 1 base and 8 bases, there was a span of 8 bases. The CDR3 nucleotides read TGCAGTGCTAGAGTGCCCTTTGGGGAGCTGTTTTTT. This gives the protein CSARVPFGELFF.

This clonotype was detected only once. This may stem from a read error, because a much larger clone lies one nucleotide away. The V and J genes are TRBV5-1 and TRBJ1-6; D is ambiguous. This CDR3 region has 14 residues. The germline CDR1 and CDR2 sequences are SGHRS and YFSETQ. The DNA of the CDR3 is TGCGCCAACAGCTTGGATGTGAATAATTCACCCCTCCACTTT. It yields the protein CANSLDVNNSPLHF.

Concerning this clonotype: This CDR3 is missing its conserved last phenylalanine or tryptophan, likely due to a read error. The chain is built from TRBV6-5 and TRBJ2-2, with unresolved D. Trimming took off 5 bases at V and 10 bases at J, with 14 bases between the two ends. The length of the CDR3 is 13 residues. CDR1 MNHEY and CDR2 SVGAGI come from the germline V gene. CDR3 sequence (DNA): TGTGCCAGCAGTCTAGTTAACATCGTGGAGCTGTTTTCT. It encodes CASSLVNIVELFS.

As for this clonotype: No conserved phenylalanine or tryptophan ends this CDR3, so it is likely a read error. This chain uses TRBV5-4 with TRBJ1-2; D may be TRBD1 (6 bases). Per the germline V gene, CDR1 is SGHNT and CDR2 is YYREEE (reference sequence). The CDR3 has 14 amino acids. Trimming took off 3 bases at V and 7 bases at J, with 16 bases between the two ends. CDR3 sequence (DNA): TGTGCCAGCAGCTCGGACCGGGGGGCGCGTGGCTACACCCTC. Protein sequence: CASSSDRGARGYTL.

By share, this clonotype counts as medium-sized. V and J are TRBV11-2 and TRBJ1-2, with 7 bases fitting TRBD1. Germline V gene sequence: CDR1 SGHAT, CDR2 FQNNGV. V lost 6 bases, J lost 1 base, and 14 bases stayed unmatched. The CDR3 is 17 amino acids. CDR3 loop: CASRPRWDRRNNYGYTF. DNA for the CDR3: TGTGCCAGCAGACCAAGGTGGGACAGACGCAATAACTATGGCTACACCTTC.

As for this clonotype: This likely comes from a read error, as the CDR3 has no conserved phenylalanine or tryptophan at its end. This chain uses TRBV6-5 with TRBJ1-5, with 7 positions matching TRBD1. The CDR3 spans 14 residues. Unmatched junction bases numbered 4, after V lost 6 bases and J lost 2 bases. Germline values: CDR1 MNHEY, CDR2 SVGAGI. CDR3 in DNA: TGTGCCAGCAGGATGACAGGGCGCAATCAGCCCCAGCATTGT. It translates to CASRMTGRNQPQHC.

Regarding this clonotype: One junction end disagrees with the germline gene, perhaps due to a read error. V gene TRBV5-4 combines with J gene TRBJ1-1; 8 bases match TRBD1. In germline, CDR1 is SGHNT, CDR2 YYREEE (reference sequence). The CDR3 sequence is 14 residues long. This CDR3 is CASSLQGGKTEAIF. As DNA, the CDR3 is TGTGCCAGCAGCCTACAGGGGGGGAAAACTGAAGCTATCTTT. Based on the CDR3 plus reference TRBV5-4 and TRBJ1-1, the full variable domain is ETGVTQSPTHLIKTRGQQVTLRCSSQSGHNTVSWYQQALGQGPQFIFQYYREEENGRGNFPPRFSGLQFPNYSSELNVNALELDDSALYLCASSLQGGKTEAIFGQGTRLTVV.

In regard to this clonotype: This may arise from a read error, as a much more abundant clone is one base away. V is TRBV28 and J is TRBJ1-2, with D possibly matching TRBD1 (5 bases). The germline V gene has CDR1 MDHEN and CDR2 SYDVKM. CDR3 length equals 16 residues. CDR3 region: CASSFHGGAFLYGNTF. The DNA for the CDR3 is TGTGCCAGCAGTTTTCACGGGGGTGCTTTTCTCTATGGCAACACCTTC.

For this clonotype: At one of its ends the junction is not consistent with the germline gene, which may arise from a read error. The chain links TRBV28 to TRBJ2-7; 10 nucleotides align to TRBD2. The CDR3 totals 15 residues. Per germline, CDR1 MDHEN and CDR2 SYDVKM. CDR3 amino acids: CASSLGFSGRNEQHF. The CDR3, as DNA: TGTGCAAGCAGCCTTGGTTTTAGCGGGAGGAACGAGCAGCACTTC. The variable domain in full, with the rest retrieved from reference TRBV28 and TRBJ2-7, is DVKVTQSSRYLVKRTGEKVFLECVQDMDHENMFWYRQDPGLGLRLIYFSYDVKMKEKGDIPEGYSVSREKKERFSLILESASTNQTSMYLCASSLGFSGRNEQHFGPGTRLTVT.

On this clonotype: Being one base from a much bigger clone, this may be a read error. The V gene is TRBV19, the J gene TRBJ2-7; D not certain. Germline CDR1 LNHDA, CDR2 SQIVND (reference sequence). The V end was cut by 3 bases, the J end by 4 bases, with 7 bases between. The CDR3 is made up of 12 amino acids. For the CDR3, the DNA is TGTGCCAGTAGTATGCTTAGATACGAGCAGTACTTC. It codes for CASSMLRYEQYF.

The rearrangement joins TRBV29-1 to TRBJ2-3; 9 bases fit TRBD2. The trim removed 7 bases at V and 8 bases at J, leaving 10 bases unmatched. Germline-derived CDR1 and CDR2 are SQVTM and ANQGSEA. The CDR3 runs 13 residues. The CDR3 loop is CSATSGLGGTQYF. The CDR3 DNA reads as TGCAGCGCCACTAGCGGGCTGGGGGGTACGCAGTATTTT.

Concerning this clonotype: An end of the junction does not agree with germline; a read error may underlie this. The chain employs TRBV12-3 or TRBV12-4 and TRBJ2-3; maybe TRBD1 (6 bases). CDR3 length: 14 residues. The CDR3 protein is CPSSSGDGTDTQYF. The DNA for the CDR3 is TGTCCCAGCAGTTCAGGGGACGGCACAGATACGCAGTATTTT.

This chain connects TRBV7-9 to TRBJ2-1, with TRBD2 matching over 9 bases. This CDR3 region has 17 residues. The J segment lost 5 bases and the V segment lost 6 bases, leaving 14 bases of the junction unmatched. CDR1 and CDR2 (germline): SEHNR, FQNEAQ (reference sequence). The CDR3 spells CASSTMLAGGRDNEQFF. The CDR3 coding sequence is TGTGCCAGCAGTACGATGCTGGCTGGCGGGAGGGACAATGAGCAGTTCTTC.